Following are 29 T cell receptor beta chains from one sample sequenced in a study of cytomegalovirus exposure and HLA in healthy donors (TCRdb year 2017). The library was prepared using the immunoSEQ multiplex PCR assay. In its TCRdb copy, this immuneACCESS table keeps in-frame sequences only and misses some clones. Where compared with another copy, unresolved V genes explain less than half of these, and the others have no known cause. This sample comprises fewer than 250,000 clones, roughly 80% of them detected only once. Less than 7% of the sample is taken by the ten largest. The sequencing sample was made of PBMCs. The receptors shown here come from a woman between 18 and 30 years old in good health and CMV-seronegative.

J is TRBJ1-1 and V is TRBV18; D is possibly TRBD1 (6 bases). This CDR3 is 15 amino acids long. CDR1 and CDR2 (germline): KGHSH, LQKENI. The V gene lost 6 bases and the J gene lost 3 bases, with 17 bases spanning the gap. The CDR3 spells CASSRTAGLDTEAFF. The CDR3, as DNA: TGTGCCAGCTCTCGGACAGCGGGATTGGACACTGAAGCTTTCTTT. Full variable domain (outside the CDR3, taken from reference TRBV18 and TRBJ1-1): NAGVMQNPRHLVRRRGQEARLRCSPMKGHSHVYWYRQLPEEGLKFMVYLQKENIIDESGMPKERFSAEFPKEGPSILRIQQVVRGDSAAYFCASSRTAGLDTEAFFGQGTRLTVV.

The chain is built from TRBV10-3 and TRBJ2-7, with TRBD2 as a possible D gene (6 bases). This CDR3 comprises 12 residues. Germline V gene sequence: CDR1 ENHRY, CDR2 SYGVKD. V lost 4 bases and J lost 3, with 7 bases in between. The CDR3 region is CAISGGDYEQYF. CDR3 DNA: TGTGCCATCAGTGGGGGGGACTACGAGCAGTACTTC.

The V call is TRBV5-4, the J call TRBJ1-1; possible D gene TRBD1, 5 bases. CDR3 size: 12 residues. V was cut by 10 bases and J by 4 bases, with 14 bases left in between. Germline V gene data show CDR1 as SGHNT and CDR2 as YYREEE (reference sequence). DNA for the CDR3: TGTGCCCTCTCCAACAGGTCCACTGAAGCTTTCTTT. Translating gives CALSNRSTEAFF.

The rearrangement links TRBV19 to TRBJ2-7, with 8 bases matching TRBD2. The junction had 2 bases not matched to a gene; V was cut back by 6 bases and J by 1 base. CDR1 is LNHDA, CDR2 SQIVND, per germline (reference sequence). The CDR3 is made up of 13 amino acids. The CDR3 sequence: CASRLAGSYEQYF. The CDR3 coding sequence is TGTGCCAGTAGGTTAGCGGGATCCTACGAGCAGTACTTC.

The gene calls are TRBV4-1 and TRBJ2-5, with TRBD1 matching over 11 bases. This CDR3 has 15 amino acids. V shed 2 bases, J shed 5 bases, and the junction held 4 bases outside the gene matches. From germline, CDR1 is MGHRA and CDR2 YSYEKL. CDR3 sequence: CASSQPGTGGETQYF. Written as DNA, the CDR3 is TGCGCCAGCAGCCAACCAGGGACAGGGGGGGAGACCCAGTACTTC.

The CDR3 loop is CASSQEGRSNQPQHF. The CDR3 nucleotides are TGTGCCAGCAGCCAAGAGGGTCGTAGCAATCAGCCCCAGCATTTT. The chain couples TRBV4-2 to TRBJ1-5; D call uncertain. This CDR3 comprises 15 residues. Trimming removed 0 bases from V and 0 bases from J, with 6 bases in between. Germline lookup yields CDR1 LGHNA and CDR2 YNFKEQ.

The V and J genes are TRBV5-4 and TRBJ2-7; 7 bases are shared with TRBD2. Per the germline V gene, CDR1 is SGHNT and CDR2 is YYREEE (reference sequence). V shed 4 bases and J 9 bases; nucleotides not matched to a gene: 19. This CDR3 spans 16 amino acids. CDR3 in DNA: TGTGCCAGCAGCCGGGGGGAAAACCGACTACCCTCTAGGCAGTACTTC. It is translated as CASSRGENRLPSRQYF. Combining the CDR3 with reference TRBV5-4 and TRBJ2-7 gives the whole variable domain ETGVTQSPTHLIKTRGQQVTLRCSSQSGHNTVSWYQQALGQGPQFIFQYYREEENGRGNFPPRFSGLQFPNYSSELNVNALELDDSALYLCASSRGENRLPSRQYFGPGTRLTVT.

This clone has just a few counts. In DNA, the CDR3 is TGCGCCAGCAGCATACAGGGGGATGGCTACACCTTC. Translated: CASSIQGDGYTF. The rearrangement links TRBV5-1 to TRBJ1-2; TRBD1 aligns across 8 bases. Germline values: CDR1 SGHRS, CDR2 YFSETQ. The trim removed 4 bases at V and 6 bases at J, leaving 2 bases unmatched. The CDR3 loop spans 12 amino acids.

The gene calls are TRBV2 and TRBJ2-1, with D perhaps TRBD2 (5 bases). Germline loops: CDR1 SNHLY, CDR2 FYNNEI. Trimming removed 6 bases at V and 7 bases at J, with 10 bases between. CDR3 size: 12 residues. The CDR3 DNA is TGTGCCAGCAGGGTCGAGGGTAATGAGCAGTTCTTC. As protein: CASRVEGNEQFF.

This clone has just one count. The J gene is TRBJ1-5, the V gene TRBV10-3; D may be TRBD1 (6 bases). The CDR3 covers 12 residues. The germline V gene has CDR1 ENHRY and CDR2 SYGVKD. The V and J ends lost 9 bases and 4 bases respectively, with 10 bases between them. CDR3 bases: TGTGCCATAGGACAGTCGAATCAGCCCCAGCATTTT. This encodes CAIGQSNQPQHF.

The chain has TRBV7-9 and TRBJ1-4; the D gene is possibly TRBD1 (5 bases). CDR1 and CDR2 from the germline V gene are SEHNR and FQNEAQ (reference sequence). The length of the CDR3 is 15 residues. V dropped 2 bases and J dropped 5 bases, with 12 bases sitting between them. In nucleotides, the CDR3 is TGTGCCAGCAGCTTATTGAAGTCAGGGAATGAAAAACTGTTTTTT. It yields the protein CASSLLKSGNEKLFF.

J is TRBJ2-3 and V is TRBV5-4; TRBD1 matches 8 bases. The CDR3 is made up of 14 amino acids. Germline V lookup: CDR1 SGHNT, CDR2 YYREEE (reference sequence). Trimming cost V 4 bases and J 5 bases; bases outside gene matches: 6. CDR3 DNA: TGTGCCAGCAGCACGACAGGGGCCGGAGATACGCAGTATTTT. Its protein product is CASSTTGAGDTQYF.

The chain carries TRBV30 and TRBJ2-5; D gene uncertain. CDR1 is GTSNPN and CDR2 is SVGIG in the germline V gene (reference sequence). CDR3 length: 13 residues. V was pared by 3 bases and J by 5 bases, with 13 bases between. Here the CDR3 DNA reads TGTGCCTGGAGAAGTTCGGGCCTCGAGACCCAGTACTTC. Amino acid sequence: CAWRSSGLETQYF.

This clone was picked up a small number of times. The V gene is TRBV27, the J gene TRBJ2-5; possibly TRBD1 for D (5 bases). Germline CDR1 and CDR2: MNHEY and SMNVEV (reference sequence). This CDR3 contains 12 residues. With 3 bases removed from V and 4 bases from J, the gap between germline ends came to 6 bases. CDR3 bases: TGTGCCAGCAGTTTTACAGGAGAGACCCAGTACTTC. The encoded protein is CASSFTGETQYF.

The gene calls are TRBV11-3 and TRBJ1-1; 8 nucleotides match TRBD1. Germline lookup yields CDR1 SGHNT and CDR2 YENEEA. The CDR3 loop spans 15 amino acids. Trimming cost V 5 bases and J 6 bases; bases outside gene matches: 11. The CDR3 DNA reads TGTGCCAGCAGCCGAGGACAGGGCGCTGCGTCTGAAGCTTTCTTT. Translated: CASSRGQGAASEAFF.

The rearrangement joins TRBV11-3 to TRBJ2-3; D is undetermined. Trimming shortened V by 1 base and J by 0 bases, and 5 bases separated the two germline ends. There are 14 residues in the CDR3. Germline V gene sequence: CDR1 SGHNT, CDR2 YENEEA. The CDR3 here is CASSLGQSTDTQYF. The CDR3 DNA is TGTGCCAGCAGCTTAGGCCAGAGCACAGATACGCAGTATTTT.

In its sample, this clone was seen once. The V gene is TRBV9, the J gene TRBJ2-3, with 8 bases identical to TRBD2. V was pared by 3 bases and J by 2 bases, with 11 bases of the junction left unmatched. The CDR3 length is 17 residues. CDR1 is SGDLS, CDR2 YYNGEE, per germline. CDR3 sequence reads: CASSARGSGRTTDTQYF. In DNA form, the CDR3 reads TGTGCCAGCAGCGCCCGGGGGAGCGGGAGAACCACAGATACGCAGTATTTT.

V and J are TRBV6-5 and TRBJ2-7; no clear D gene. The CDR3 consists of 13 residues. CDR1 and CDR2 (germline): MNHEY, SVGAGI. V gave up 7 bases and J gave up 11 bases, with 21 bases separating them. The CDR3 reads CASTQPSGLWEYF. The CDR3 DNA reads TGTGCCAGCACTCAACCGAGTGGGTTGTGGGAGTACTTC.

In this sample, this clone turned up a few times. The rearrangement uses TRBV29-1 and TRBJ2-1; D call uncertain. This CDR3 contains 16 residues. V was clipped by 0 bases and J by 6 bases, with 18 bases between them. Germline assignment: CDR1 SQVTM and CDR2 ANQGSEA. The CDR3: CSVEDPASRLSNEQFF. The CDR3 coding sequence is TGCAGCGTTGAAGACCCCGCCAGCCGATTAAGCAATGAGCAGTTCTTC.

This clone has at least ten counts. The J gene is TRBJ2-7, the V gene TRBV6-1; D uncertain. Germline V gene data show CDR1 as MNHNS and CDR2 as SASEGT. V was cut by 2 bases and J by 4 bases, with 12 bases left in between. This CDR3 has 14 amino acids. The CDR3 DNA follows: TGTGCCAGCAGTGAATGGGTTATGGGGTACGAGCAGTACTTC. Translation: CASSEWVMGYEQYF.

J is TRBJ1-1 and V is TRBV9; D is unclear. The CDR3 has 15 amino acids. Trimming took off 2 bases at V and 3 bases at J, with 14 bases between the two ends. CDR1 is SGDLS, CDR2 YYNGEE, per germline. CDR3 bases: TGTGCCAGCAGCGTGAATGGGTTATTGGACACTGAAGCTTTCTTT. It codes for CASSVNGLLDTEAFF.

The chain combines TRBV19 with TRBJ1-2; 9 bases fit TRBD1. Germline CDR1 reads LNHDA; CDR2 reads SQIVND (reference sequence). V was clipped by 5 bases and J by 3 bases; unmatched bases: 7. The CDR3 covers 15 residues. As DNA, the CDR3 is TGTGCCAGTAGTCTAAGGACAGGGGAAGACTATGGCTACACCTTC. Encoded protein: CASSLRTGEDYGYTF.

The chain joins TRBV4-1 to TRBJ2-3; TRBD1 matches 10 bases. The V and J ends lost 2 bases and 4 bases, in that order; junction bases with no gene match: 9. The CDR3 length is 17 residues. In germline, CDR1 is MGHRA, CDR2 YSYEKL. The CDR3 sequence: CASSQTNTGTGADTQYF. CDR3 sequence (DNA): TGCGCCAGCAGCCAAACTAACACCGGGACAGGGGCAGATACGCAGTATTTT.

V usage is TRBV19 and J usage is TRBJ2-1; D is unclear. The V gene's germline CDR1 is LNHDA and CDR2 SQIVND (reference sequence). V was clipped by 1 base and J by 0 bases, with 13 bases between them. The CDR3 spans 17 residues. The DNA for the CDR3 is TGTGCCAGTAGTATAGTGGTACTGCTAAGCTCCTACAATGAGCAGTTCTTC. Its protein product is CASSIVVLLSSYNEQFF.

There are many counts of this clone. The CDR3 loop reads CASSREAMNTEAFF. The CDR3 nucleotides read TGTGCCAGCAGTCGGGAGGCGATGAACACTGAAGCTTTCTTT. The V gene is TRBV2, the J gene TRBJ1-1; no clear D. The CDR3 has 14 amino acids. Germline V gene sequence: CDR1 SNHLY, CDR2 FYNNEI. Trimming left V 5 bases short and J 0 bases short, with 10 bases between. The full variable domain, completed using reference TRBV2 and TRBJ1-1, is EPEVTQTPSHQVTQMGQEVILRCVPISNHLYFYWYRQILGQKVEFLVSFYNNEISEKSEIFDDQFSVERPDGSNFTLKIRSTKLEDSAMYFCASSREAMNTEAFFGQGTRLTVV.

This chain joins TRBV18 and TRBJ2-3, with 7 bases lining up with TRBD2. The V segment lost 4 bases and the J segment 0 bases; nucleotides outside the gene matches: 4. Germline values: CDR1 KGHSH, CDR2 LQKENI. The CDR3 runs to 15 residues. In DNA, the CDR3 is TGTGCCAGCTCACGGGCTAGCGGAAGCACAGATACGCAGTATTTT. It encodes CASSRASGSTDTQYF.

Note on this clone: The sample carries other DNA sequences with the same CDR3. The chain recombines TRBV5-1 with TRBJ1-4, with D possibly TRBD1 on 5 matching bases. The germline CDR1 and CDR2 sequences are SGHRS and YFSETQ. The CDR3 contains 15 residues. V shed 4 bases and J shed 0 bases, with 10 bases lying between them. The CDR3 DNA is TGCGCCAGCAGCAGGACGGGGGCAACTAATGAAAAACTGTTTTTT. Translation gives CASSRTGATNEKLFF.

The gene calls are TRBV30 and TRBJ2-1, with D possibly TRBD1 on 6 matching bases. V lost 7 bases to trimming and J lost 5 bases, with 18 bases between them. CDR3 length equals 14 residues. CDR1 is GTSNPN and CDR2 is SVGIG in the germline V gene (reference sequence). CDR3 DNA sequence: TGTGCCTCGAACCCACGGACAGTCGACAATGAGCAGTTCTTC. This translates into CASNPRTVDNEQFF.

The chain links TRBV14 to TRBJ2-5; D gene uncertain. Germline CDR1 and CDR2: SGHDN and FVKESK. CDR3 length: 14 amino acids. Trimming shortened V by 0 bases and J by 5 bases, and 10 bases separated the two germline ends. Here the CDR3 DNA reads TGTGCCAGCAGCCAAGAAAACTATATGGAGACCCAGTACTTC. Residues: CASSQENYMETQYF.